This entry is about one TCR beta chain. This specimen belongs to a study of blood T cell repertoires in COVID-19. Authors' data handling: How many nucleated cells were present was estimated from reference gene primer amplification. Method: immunoSEQ multiplex PCR; TCRdb's copy keeps in-frame clones and lacks some. V, J and clone size are those of that table, while D and trimming were read from the DNA. Altogether roughly 71,000 clones are present, under 90% being singletons, with the ten largest covering roughly 18%. The junction had 9 bases not matched to a gene; V was cut back by 2 bases and J by 9 bases. Germline CDR1 reads MNHEY; CDR2 reads SMNVEV (reference sequence). The CDR3 extends over 14 amino acids.

The sequence derives from an older man who had recovered from COVID-19. The chain is built from TRBV27 and TRBJ2-7, with 8 bases identical to TRBD1. Sequencing used peripheral blood. The CDR3 coding sequence is TGTGCCAGCAGTTTACGGGGACAGGACTACTGGCAGTACTTC. Protein: CASSLRGQDYWQYF.